The 18 T cell receptor beta chains reported below all come from one sample, sequenced in a study of cytomegalovirus exposure and HLA in healthy donors. PCR primers comprised 60 Vbeta and 13 Jbeta primers. Using immunoSEQ multiplex PCR, the repertoire was profiled, and TCRdb retains in-frame clones only, with some absent. The data show roughly 150,000 clones, 82% seen once. Source material: PBMCs. These receptor sequences come from a woman in her fifties or sixties in good health and CMV-seropositive.

This chain joins TRBV30 and TRBJ1-1, with D unresolved. V was clipped by 2 bases and J by 1 base, with 5 bases between them. Looked up from germline, CDR1 is GTSNPN and CDR2 is SVGIG (reference sequence). This CDR3 region has 12 residues. The CDR3 DNA follows: TGTGCCTGGAGTCCATGGAACACTGAAGCTTTCTTT. Protein sequence: CAWSPWNTEAFF.

This sequence joins TRBV7-9 and TRBJ1-2, with 7 positions matching TRBD1. Germline V gene lookup returns CDR1 SEHNR and CDR2 FQNEAQ (reference sequence). This CDR3 comprises 14 residues. V trimming: 4 bases; J trimming: 2 bases; junction bases outside the gene matches: 4. The CDR3 region has the DNA TGTGCCAGCAGCTCCCAACAGGGGAACTATGGCTACACCTTC. It translates to CASSSQQGNYGYTF.

The chain joins TRBV28 to TRBJ2-1; D remains ambiguous. V was shortened by 6 bases and J by 4 bases, with 13 bases between the two germline ends. Germline CDR1 reads MDHEN; CDR2 reads SYDVKM. The CDR3 is 14 amino acids. The DNA of the CDR3 is TGTGCCAGCAGCCCACCGTCTACTTACAATGAGCAGTTCTTC. This gives the protein CASSPPSTYNEQFF.

This rearrangement joins TRBV6-5 to TRBJ2-2; tentative D call: TRBD1 (6 bases). Trimming removed 7 bases at V and 1 base at J, with 7 bases between. The germline V gene encodes CDR1 MNHEY and CDR2 SVGAGI. The CDR3 covers 13 residues. The CDR3 coding sequence is TGTGCCAGCAAGACAGGGAACACCGGGGAGCTGTTTTTT. Translated: CASKTGNTGELFF.

The V gene is TRBV9, the J gene TRBJ1-2; weak D call: TRBD1 (5 bases). This CDR3 spans 15 amino acids. The V and J ends lost 0 bases and 0 bases respectively, with 9 bases between them. CDR1 SGDLS and CDR2 YYNGEE come from the germline V gene. CDR3 coding DNA: TGTGCCAGCAGCGTAGGGAGGGGAACTAACTATGGCTACACCTTC. Encoded protein: CASSVGRGTNYGYTF.

The genes are TRBV18 and TRBJ2-5; 7 bases are a match to TRBD2. The CDR3 contains 14 residues. Germline V gene sequence: CDR1 KGHSH, CDR2 LQKENI. Trimming took 6 bases from V and 3 from J; bases not matched to a gene: 7. In nucleotides, the CDR3 is TGTGCCAGCTCCCCCGGGGGAGGGGAAGAGACCCAGTACTTC. It is translated as CASSPGGGEETQYF.

The chain joins TRBV5-1 to TRBJ1-5, with a weak D call TRBD1 (5 bases). The CDR3 sequence is 15 residues long. Trimming took 0 bases from V and 0 from J, leaving 7 bases between them. Per the germline V gene, CDR1 is SGHRS and CDR2 is YFSETQ. CDR3 sequence reads: CASSLGDSSNQPQHF. The DNA of the CDR3 is TGCGCCAGCAGCTTGGGTGACAGTAGCAATCAGCCCCAGCATTTT.

The chain is built from TRBV5-1 and TRBJ2-3, with D possibly matching TRBD1 (6 bases). Germline V gene sequence: CDR1 SGHRS, CDR2 YFSETQ. CDR3 size: 17 residues. Trimming removed 0 bases at V and 1 base at J, with 15 bases between. The CDR3 spells CASSLANRVQGTDTQYF. The DNA for the CDR3 is TGCGCCAGCAGCTTGGCGAACAGGGTCCAGGGCACAGATACGCAGTATTTT.

In its sample, this clone was seen once. The chain combines TRBV30 with TRBJ1-3; 8 nucleotides line up with TRBD1. The CDR3 consists of 16 residues. Germline CDR1 GTSNPN, CDR2 SVGIG (reference sequence). The ends lost 2 bases at V and 0 bases at J; junction bases unmatched: 6. CDR3 sequence: CAWSTRTGHSGNTIYF. The CDR3 DNA sequence: TGTGCCTGGAGTACCCGGACAGGGCACTCTGGAAACACCATATATTTT.

J is TRBJ2-2 and V is TRBV7-2; D possibly corresponds to TRBD2 (6 bases). CDR3 length equals 15 residues. CDR1 is SGHTA, CDR2 FQGNSA, per germline. The V and J ends lost 3 bases and 5 bases respectively, with 13 bases between them. The CDR3: CASSLDLRGTGELFF. CDR3 sequence (DNA): TGTGCCAGCAGCTTGGACCTGCGGGGAACCGGGGAGCTGTTTTTT.

The J gene is TRBJ2-3, the V gene TRBV11-2; 8 nucleotides align to TRBD1. V lost 4 bases and J lost 2; bases outside the gene matches: 5. The CDR3 spans 15 residues. Per germline, CDR1 SGHAT and CDR2 FQNNGV. The chain's CDR3 is CASSSRTGLTDTQYF. CDR3 sequence (DNA): TGTGCCAGCAGCTCCCGGACAGGGCTCACAGATACGCAGTATTTT.

CDR3 residues: CASSPAGVGDTQYF. CDR3 sequence (DNA): TGTGCCAGCAGCCCCGCGGGGGTGGGAGATACGCAGTATTTT. The chain links TRBV5-5 to TRBJ2-3, with 7 positions matching TRBD2. The trim removed 4 bases at V and 5 bases at J, leaving 7 bases unmatched. CDR3 length: 14 residues. The germline V gene encodes CDR1 SGHKS and CDR2 YYEKEE (reference sequence).

This chain links TRBV13 with TRBJ2-1; 10 nucleotides match TRBD2. V was pared by 0 bases and J by 4 bases, with 3 bases of the junction left unmatched. CDR3 size: 16 residues. Germline V gene lookup returns CDR1 PRHDT and CDR2 FYEKMQ (reference sequence). CDR3: CASSLGRAGGYNEQFF. The CDR3, as DNA: TGTGCCAGCAGCTTAGGTCGAGCGGGGGGGTACAATGAGCAGTTCTTC.

The chain couples TRBV7-2 to TRBJ2-7; 8 nucleotides agree with TRBD1. CDR3 length: 14 amino acids. The germline V gene has CDR1 SGHTA and CDR2 FQGNSA. V lost 5 bases to trimming and J lost 2 bases; unmatched junction nucleotides: 5. CDR3 in DNA: TGTGCCAGCAGCCCAGAGACAGGGGCCTACGAGCAGTACTTC. This gives the protein CASSPETGAYEQYF.

The chain links TRBV7-9 to TRBJ1-1; no reliable D call. V was cut by 4 bases and J by 1 base, with 10 bases left in between. The germline CDR1 and CDR2 sequences are SEHNR and FQNEAQ (reference sequence). This CDR3 has 14 residues. The CDR3 region has the DNA TGTGCCAGCAGCTCCCGGGTTTCGAACACTGAAGCTTTCTTT. Its translation is CASSSRVSNTEAFF.

This clone is a singleton in its sample. This chain joins TRBV21-1 and TRBJ2-7; the DNA was not used to check the table's D call, TRBD1. TRBV21-1 is flagged as a pseudogene. The CDR3 covers 18 residues. The CDR3 DNA reads TGTGCCAGCAGCAAAGGAAGGAGAAGGGACAGGGAGCCCTACGAGCAGTACTTC. This translates into CASSKGRRRDREPYEQYF.

The chain has TRBV29-1 and TRBJ2-1, with 8 bases identical to TRBD2. Germline CDR1 and CDR2: SQVTM and ANQGSEA. V shed 1 base and J 8 bases; nucleotides not matched to a gene: 10. CDR3 length equals 15 residues. The CDR3 spells CSVEAPRGGLDEQFF. CDR3 bases: TGCAGCGTTGAAGCCCCTCGGGGGGGCCTCGATGAGCAGTTCTTC.

CDR3 in DNA: TGTGCCACCAGCAGGCGGCAGGGGGCTTTGAACACTGAAGCTTTCTTT. As protein: CATSRRQGALNTEAFF. V usage is TRBV15 and J usage is TRBJ1-1; 8 bases are shared with TRBD1. Trimming took 3 bases from V and 0 from J; bases not matched to a gene: 6. The germline V gene encodes CDR1 LNHNV and CDR2 YYDKDF (reference sequence). The CDR3 sequence is 16 residues long.